This is a list of T cell receptor beta chains from one sample in a study of blood T cell repertoires in COVID-19. Sequencing used immunoSEQ multiplex PCR; TCRdb keeps in-frame clones, though not all of them. This sample has over 200,000 clones, with nearly 90% found just once. The sequencing sample was made of peripheral blood. These receptors came from a young woman who had recovered from COVID-19. Each CDR3 is given with its conserved first and last residue. A D gene is named only where the DNA matches it firmly. For some rows the clone size is stated as once, few or many, or as a class when expanded; others skip it.

D gene	V gene	J gene	clone size	CDR3 DNA	CDR3 protein
NA	TRBV9	TRBJ1-4	NA	TGTGCCAGCAGCGTAGGGGGGGTTAATGAAAAACTGTTTTTT	CASSVGGVNEKLFF
NA	TRBV4-3	TRBJ2-5	NA	TGCGCCAGCAGCCCCTTCCAAGAGACCCAGTACTTC	CASSPFQETQYF
NA	TRBV6-5	TRBJ1-3	NA	TGTGCCAGCAGTCAGGACAGATTCTCTGGAAACACCATATATTTT	CASSQDRFSGNTIYF
TRBD2	TRBV7-9	TRBJ2-4	NA	TGTGCCAGCAGCTCAGGGACTAGCGGGAGGGGGGGAAACATTCAGTACTTC	CASSSGTSGRGGNIQYF
NA	TRBV9	TRBJ2-5	NA	TGTGCCAGCAGCCTGGACTCAGAAGAGACCCAGTACTTC	CASSLDSEETQYF
TRBD2	TRBV10-3	TRBJ2-3	NA	TGTGCCATCAGTGAGTCTCCCGGGGGGATCACAGATACGCAGTATTTT	CAISESPGGITDTQYF
TRBD1	TRBV7-7	TRBJ2-1	NA	TGTGCCAGCAGCCCAGGGACAGGGAGAGAGCAGTTCTTC	CASSPGTGREQFF
TRBD1	TRBV27	TRBJ1-2	NA	TGTGCCAGCAGCCCTTCGGACAGGGCGGATGGCTACACCTTC	CASSPSDRADGYTF
NA	TRBV7-9	TRBJ1-5	once	TGTGCCAGCAGCAGGGGACAACAGCCCCAGCATTTT	CASSRGQQPQHF
NA	TRBV5-6	TRBJ1-1	once	TGTGCCAGCAGCTTGGTCAGGATCCCTGAAGCTTTCTTT	CASSLVRIPEAFF
TRBD2	TRBV2	TRBJ2-1	once	TGTGCCAGCAGTGAGTTTAGCGGGAGGGCCGCAACCAGCGGGAAGCAGTTCTTC	CASSEFSGRAATSGKQFF
TRBD1	TRBV18	TRBJ2-7	NA	TGTGCCAGCTCATCGATCCAGGGGGCCCCCTACGAGCAGTACTTC	CASSSIQGAPYEQYF
TRBD1	TRBV6-2/TRBV6-3	TRBJ2-1	few	TGTGCCAGCAGTGCACAGGGGGATCTGAATGAGCAGTTCTTC	CASSAQGDLNEQFF
TRBD1	TRBV25-1	TRBJ2-1	NA	TGTGCCAGCTTTCAAACAGGGGGGACCTACAATGAGCAGTTCTTC	CASFQTGGTYNEQFF
TRBD1	TRBV19	TRBJ1-1	NA	TGTGCCAGTAGTCCTGGACAGGGAACTGAAGCTTTCTTT	CASSPGQGTEAFF
TRBD2	TRBV6-5	TRBJ2-1	NA	TGTGCCAGCCGACTAGCGAGCTACAATGAGCAGTTCTTC	CASRLASYNEQFF
NA	TRBV27	TRBJ1-5	NA	TGTGCCAGCAGTTTATTGGGCAAACAGCCCCAGCATTTT	CASSLLGKQPQHF